This TCR beta chain was found in a study of a mutant IDH1 vaccine in newly diagnosed glioma. Turning to the study itself: Patients were started on vaccination 4-6 weeks after radiotherapy alone, or with temozolomide cycles.

The protocol was immunoSEQ multiplex PCR, while the TCRdb copy is restricted to in-frame clones and leaves out a portion. Of tens of thousands of clones listed, around 83% were seen once; the top ten hold 2.2%. Of note for this clone: The antigen is undetermined.

Trimming cost V 1 base and J 8 bases, with 17 bases left between them. There are 15 residues in the CDR3. Germline-derived CDR1 and CDR2 are LGHNA and YSLEER. Indicated time point: week 11, during vaccination. Alongside topical imiquimod, each dose of vaccine comprised 300 ug of mutant IDH1 20-mer peptide. This clonotype was sampled from a man in his forties with glioma. The sequencing here drew on PBMCs, taken from a glioma patient whose treatment included an IDH1 peptide vaccine. The rearrangement links TRBV4-3 to TRBJ1-2; maybe TRBD1 (5 bases). CDR3 nucleotide sequence: TGCGCCAGCAGCCAAGCGCGGGACGGGGGGAGAGGCTACACCTTC. Protein: CASSQARDGGRGYTF.